This TCR beta chain was sequenced during a study of graft-versus-host responses after intestinal transplantation. Study-level background: Multivisceral, liver-intestinal, or isolated intestinal transplants were received by the recipients. General study results and limits: Researchers found peak circulating GvH clone levels linked to early post-transplant HvG declines. Recipient marrow held GvH clones, some first seen in ileum or blood.

Profiled with immunoSEQ multiplex PCR; TCRdb holds only in-frame clones, not every one. The repertoire holds just over 95,000 clones, with 92% as singletons. Comment on this clone: Its antigen remains unknown.

There are 14 residues in the CDR3. Germline CDR1 and CDR2: SGHDN and FVKESK. The V end lost 1 base, the J end lost 4 bases, and 8 bases lay between the germline ends. The sample in question was unstimulated CD4+ T cells sorted from spleen or lymph node cells, obtained before intestinal transplant. The TCR originated in a human donor who received an intestinal transplant. The V gene is TRBV14, the J gene TRBJ2-1; D ambiguous. The CDR3 reads CASSQGAVYNEQFF. CDR3 DNA sequence: TGTGCCAGCAGCCAAGGTGCAGTATACAATGAGCAGTTCTTC.